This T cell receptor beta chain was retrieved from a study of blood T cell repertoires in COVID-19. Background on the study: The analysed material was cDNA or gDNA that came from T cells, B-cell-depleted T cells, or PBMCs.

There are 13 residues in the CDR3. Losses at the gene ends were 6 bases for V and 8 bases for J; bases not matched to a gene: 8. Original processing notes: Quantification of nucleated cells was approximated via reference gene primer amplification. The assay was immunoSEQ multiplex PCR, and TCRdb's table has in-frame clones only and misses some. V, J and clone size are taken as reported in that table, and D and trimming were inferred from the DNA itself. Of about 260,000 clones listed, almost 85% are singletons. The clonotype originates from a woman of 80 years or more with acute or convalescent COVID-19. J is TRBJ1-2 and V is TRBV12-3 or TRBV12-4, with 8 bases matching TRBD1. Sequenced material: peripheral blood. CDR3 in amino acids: CASRGQAPGGYTF. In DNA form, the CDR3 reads TGTGCCAGCAGGGGACAGGCCCCGGGAGGCTACACCTTC.